Following are 18 T cell receptor beta chains from one sample sequenced in a study of T cell clonotyping in hematopoietic cell transplantation (dated by TCRdb to the early 2020s). The library was made by the immunoSEQ multiplex PCR assay. The source is immuneACCESS, and TCRdb retained only in-frame sequences with V and J called. Part of the clones is not carried over; for the studies checked, unresolved V genes explain less than half of this, and the remainder is unexplained. This sample gives more than 65,000 clones in total; 90% to 95% of them show up just once. The ten largest clones capture roughly 1.7% of the sample. Sequenced input: peripheral blood mononuclear cells. All receptors come from a man aged 50 to 60 in good health. Some clones in this sample may be carry-over from other donors' samples.

The CDR3 coding sequence is TGTGCCACCTCCCCGGGGATTCTCGATCAGCCCCAGCATTTT. This sequence encodes CATSPGILDQPQHF. V and J are TRBV6-6 and TRBJ1-5; D call uncertain. The CDR3 contains 14 residues. Germline assignment: CDR1 MNHNY and CDR2 SVGAGI (reference sequence). Trimming took off 10 bases at V and 5 bases at J, with 18 bases between the two ends.

This clone was observed once. The chain uses TRBV20-1 and TRBJ2-7, with unresolved D. The CDR3 is 11 amino acids. The germline CDR1 and CDR2 sequences are DFQATT and SNEGSKA (reference sequence). V dropped 2 bases and J dropped 4 bases, with 6 bases sitting between them. The chain's CDR3 is CSARLDYEQYF. As DNA, the CDR3 is TGCAGTGCTAGACTAGATTACGAGCAGTACTTC.

The rearrangement links TRBV5-1 to TRBJ2-2, with D unclear. V was trimmed by 2 bases and J by 1 base, leaving 12 bases between them. The CDR3 is 16 amino acids. Looked up from germline, CDR1 is SGHRS and CDR2 is YFSETQ. DNA for the CDR3: TGCGCCAGCAGCTTTGCACAGCACGAGAACACCGGGGAGCTGTTTTTT. Translating gives CASSFAQHENTGELFF.

The rearrangement links TRBV14 to TRBJ1-3, with D unresolved. V was trimmed by 0 bases and J by 8 bases, leaving 8 bases between them. CDR1 SGHDN and CDR2 FVKESK come from the germline V gene. The CDR3 has 13 amino acids. The CDR3 DNA reads as TGTGCCAGCAGCCAAGATTATGGGGACACCATATATTTT. Translating gives CASSQDYGDTIYF.

The V call is TRBV11-1, the J call TRBJ1-2; D remains ambiguous. The CDR3 loop spans 14 amino acids. V gave up 5 bases and J gave up 6 bases, with 16 bases separating them. CDR1 is SGHAT, CDR2 FQDESV, per germline (reference sequence). CDR3 bases: TGTGCCAGCAGCCTACAGCTCCAGTCGAATGGCTACACCTTC. This codes for CASSLQLQSNGYTF.

As concerns this clone: This CDR3 is also generated by other DNA sequences in the sample. This chain connects TRBV5-1 to TRBJ2-5; D is undetermined. This CDR3 is 11 amino acids long. Trimming removed 0 bases at V and 3 bases at J, with 0 bases between. Looked up from germline, CDR1 is SGHRS and CDR2 is YFSETQ. The CDR3, as DNA: TGCGCCAGCAGCTTGGAAGAGACCCAGTACTTC. Protein sequence: CASSLEETQYF.

This chain connects TRBV7-9 to TRBJ1-1; no clear D. Germline loops: CDR1 SEHNR, CDR2 FQNEAQ (reference sequence). This CDR3 is 15 amino acids long. V lost 4 bases, J lost 2 bases, and 14 bases lay in between. CDR3 in amino acids: CASSWRPNTNTEAFF. DNA for the CDR3: TGTGCCAGCAGCTGGAGGCCCAACACAAACACTGAAGCTTTCTTT.

V and J are TRBV5-1 and TRBJ1-1; D perhaps matches TRBD1 (6 bases). The ends were cut back, 4 bases at V and 5 bases at J, with 15 bases in the middle. Germline CDR1 SGHRS, CDR2 YFSETQ. This CDR3 spans 14 amino acids. The CDR3 DNA reads as TGCGCCAGCAGCCCCGGTCCAGGGGAGACTGAAGCTTTCTTT. Protein: CASSPGPGETEAFF.

The chain recombines TRBV14 with TRBJ2-1; 14 nucleotides align to TRBD2. The CDR3 is made up of 14 amino acids. Germline V lookup: CDR1 SGHDN, CDR2 FVKESK. With V trimmed by 6 bases and J by 9 bases, 4 bases remained unmatched. CDR3 bases: TGTGCCAGCAGGGGACTAGCGGGAGTTTTTGAGCAGTTCTTC. This gives the protein CASRGLAGVFEQFF. Using reference TRBV14 and TRBJ2-1 for the parts outside the CDR3, the full variable domain is EAGVTQFPSHSVIEKGQTVTLRCDPISGHDNLYWYRRVMGKEIKFLLHFVKESKQDESGMPNNRFLAERTGGTYSTLKVQPAELEDSGVYFCASRGLAGVFEQFFGPGTRLTVL.

The chain links TRBV27 to TRBJ1-5; D is ambiguous. The CDR3 loop spans 15 amino acids. Deletions cut 1 base from V and 0 bases from J, with 7 bases between. The germline gives CDR1 MNHEY, CDR2 SMNVEV (reference sequence). CDR3 bases: TGTGCCAGCAGTTTATTGCCCCCTAGCAATCAGCCCCAGCATTTT. As protein: CASSLLPPSNQPQHF.

Only one count was recorded for this clone. CDR3 bases: TGCGCCAGCAGCCCAGGACTAGCCCAAGAGACCCAGTACTTC. This encodes CASSPGLAQETQYF. The chain is built from TRBV5-1 and TRBJ2-5; 8 nucleotides agree with TRBD2. The germline V gene encodes CDR1 SGHRS and CDR2 YFSETQ. The V segment lost 4 bases and the J segment 1 base; nucleotides outside the gene matches: 3. The length of the CDR3 is 14 residues. Variable domain in full (rest from reference TRBV5-1 and TRBJ2-5): KAGVTQTPRYLIKTRGQQVTLSCSPISGHRSVSWYQQTPGQGLQFLFEYFSETQRNKGNFPGRFSGRQFSNSRSEMNVSTLELGDSALYLCASSPGLAQETQYFGPGTRLLVL.

The chain links TRBV5-1 to TRBJ2-5, with 7 bases identical to TRBD1. This CDR3 region has 13 residues. V shed 4 bases and J 6 bases; nucleotides not matched to a gene: 6. Germline V lookup: CDR1 SGHRS, CDR2 YFSETQ. Written as DNA, the CDR3 is TGCGCCAGCAGCCGGGACAGCGCGAAGACCCAGTACTTC. It encodes CASSRDSAKTQYF.

The chain couples TRBV6-5 to TRBJ2-7, with D possibly being TRBD1 or TRBD2 (5 bases each). V was clipped by 2 bases and J by 4 bases, with 15 bases between them. Germline V gives CDR1 MNHEY, CDR2 SVGAGI. The CDR3 length is 15 residues. The CDR3 here is CASSYGFVREYEQYF. The CDR3 DNA reads TGTGCCAGCAGTTACGGGTTTGTCAGGGAGTACGAGCAGTACTTC.

The rearrangement uses TRBV19 and TRBJ2-7; 7 bases match TRBD1. V shed 3 bases, J shed 1 base, and the junction held 3 bases outside the gene matches. The germline V gene encodes CDR1 LNHDA and CDR2 SQIVND (reference sequence). The CDR3 contains 14 residues. The CDR3 protein is CASSIRDSSYEQYF. The CDR3 nucleotides are TGTGCCAGTAGTATCCGGGACAGTTCCTACGAGCAGTACTTC.

The chain employs TRBV7-8 and TRBJ2-5; 10 positions match TRBD2. The V and J ends lost 5 bases and 2 bases, in that order; junction bases with no gene match: 17. Germline V gives CDR1 SGHVS, CDR2 FQNEAQ. The CDR3 has 19 amino acids. CDR3 amino acids: CASSNNFFFSGGSQETQYF. The CDR3 bases are TGTGCCAGCAGCAATAACTTTTTCTTTAGCGGGGGGTCACAAGAGACCCAGTACTTC.

The chain combines TRBV6-5 with TRBJ2-7; weak D call: TRBD2 (5 bases). Deletions cut 4 bases from V and 2 bases from J, with 12 bases between. Per the germline V gene, CDR1 is MNHEY and CDR2 is SVGAGI. The length of the CDR3 is 14 residues. CDR3 protein: CASSFTTGTYEQYF. The CDR3, as DNA: TGTGCCAGCAGTTTTACGACGGGAACCTACGAGCAGTACTTC.

V is TRBV27 and J is TRBJ2-7, with 10 bases fitting TRBD1. CDR3 length: 15 amino acids. Germline V gene lookup returns CDR1 MNHEY and CDR2 SMNVEV (reference sequence). Trimming took 5 bases from V and 6 from J; bases not matched to a gene: 10. CDR3 loop: CASSLRTGGDGEQYF. Here the CDR3 DNA reads TGTGCCAGCAGTCTCCGGACAGGGGGGGATGGCGAGCAGTACTTC.

The chain links TRBV28 to TRBJ2-7; tentative D call: TRBD2 (6 bases). The CDR3 has 14 amino acids. Trimming stripped 6 bases from V and 2 bases from J, with 14 bases between. Germline V gives CDR1 MDHEN, CDR2 SYDVKM. CDR3 protein: CASSGEPGAYEQYF. In DNA form, the CDR3 reads TGTGCCAGCAGCGGCGAACCGGGGGCCTACGAGCAGTACTTC.